This TCR beta chain was recorded in a study of blood T cell repertoires in COVID-19. On the study more broadly: Both acute and convalescent COVID-19 samples were obtained from the United States, Italy and Spain. T cells, B-cell-depleted T cells, or PBMCs supplied cDNA or gDNA.

In the original workflow: Amplification of reference gene primers was used by the study to estimate nucleated cell counts. Repertoires were generated with immunoSEQ multiplex PCR, while TCRdb's copy carries only in-frame clones and drops some. V, J and clone size are those of that table, while D and trimming were read from the DNA. The sample contains some 200,000 clones, 85% of which appear only once. The CDR3 covers 13 residues. The V gene's germline CDR1 is SGDLS and CDR2 YYNGEE. Between the trimmed V and J ends, which lost 0 bases and 9 bases, there was a span of 10 bases. This clone was observed once.

The specimen was peripheral blood. This TCR was recovered from a woman aged 60-75 years with acute or convalescent COVID-19. This rearrangement joins TRBV9 to TRBJ2-1; D uncertain. The CDR3 bases are TGTGCCAGCAGCGTAGCTTTACTTAGTGAGCAGTTCTTC. It specifies CASSVALLSEQFF.